This T cell receptor beta chain derives from a study of blood T cell repertoires in COVID-19. Looking at the study overall: Italy, Spain and the United States were the sources of the convalescent and acute COVID-19 samples. PBMCs, B-cell-depleted T cells, or T cells were the source of the cDNA or gDNA that made up the material.

This clone showed up just a few times. The V gene lost 0 bases and the J gene lost 0 bases, with 10 bases spanning the gap. The CDR3 has 15 residues. Germline lookup yields CDR1 SGDLS and CDR2 YYNGEE. In the original analysis: Nucleated cell counts were estimated from reference gene primer amplification. Produced via immunoSEQ multiplex PCR; TCRdb's table is partial and in-frame only. V and J calls and clone size are those listed in that table; D and trimming were worked out from the DNA. The sample lists around 190,000 clones; about 79% were seen once. The specimen sequenced was peripheral blood. The chain links TRBV9 to TRBJ2-7; D not certain. This receptor was identified in a human donor in a cohort sampled during active COVID-19. CDR3 DNA sequence: TGTGCCAGCAGCGTAGGTCACTCGAGCTCCTACGAGCAGTACTTC. Protein: CASSVGHSSSYEQYF.